This T cell receptor (beta chain) derives from a study of shared clonotypes between healthy human individuals. Study results and caveats: When naive CD4 clonotypes were compared across four donors, roughly 4.9% were shared. Researchers found naive subsets generally carried larger estimated richness than memory subsets. Few donors limited the genetic and exposure-history diversity represented.

Using immunoSEQ multiplex PCR, the repertoire was profiled, and TCRdb retains in-frame clones only, with some absent. This sample yields just over 2,000,000 clones, of which 90% to 95% are seen a single time; 0.1% to 0.15% belongs to the top ten. Donors were Caucasian adults residing in Nashville, Tennessee, USA. Worth noting for this clone: The target antigen is unknown.

The receptor's source is a man aged 18-30 years in good health. Sequencing input: naive CD4+ T cells sorted from blood. Subset noted: CD45RA+ positively selected.

The CDR3 coding sequence is TGTGCCAGCAACCGACAGGGTCTGACCTCACCTAACTATGGCTACACCTTC. It translates to CASNRQGLTSPNYGYTF. V is TRBV2 and J is TRBJ1-2; 7 bases agree with TRBD1. Germline CDR1 and CDR2: SNHLY and FYNNEI. The ends lost 7 bases at V and 0 bases at J; junction bases unmatched: 14. The CDR3 is 17 amino acids.